The rows below give T cell receptor beta chains drawn from one sample of a study of T cell responses to AZD1222 COVID-19 vaccine. Assay: immunoSEQ multiplex PCR; the TCRdb copy retains only in-frame clones and omits some. The repertoire holds over 100,000 clones, with about 94% as singletons. The source material was peripheral blood, sampled on day 0 of AZD1222 vaccination. These receptors were obtained from an adult in good health. Each CDR3 is given with its conserved first and last residue. Each record gives: J gene, D gene, V gene, CDR3 protein. A D gene is named only where the DNA matches it firmly.

TRBJ2-7 | TRBD2 | TRBV5-1 | CASSNTGTRGHEQYF
TRBJ2-1 | TRBD1 | TRBV28 | CASSHRTGAYNEQFF
TRBJ1-2 | - | TRBV28 | CASSPQDTNYGYTF
TRBJ1-6 | TRBD1 | TRBV6-5 | CASSYLGQDSPLHF
TRBJ2-2 | - | TRBV7-9 | CAITETDANTGELFF
TRBJ2-1 | TRBD2 | TRBV7-2 | CASSQMAGGIYNEQFF
TRBJ2-2 | TRBD1 | TRBV5-4 | CASSFRDRGTGELFF
TRBJ2-2 | - | TRBV3-1/TRBV3-2 | CASKTRGLTGELFF
TRBJ1-6 | - | TRBV27 | CASRRGVVNSPLHF
TRBJ2-1 | - | TRBV5-1 | CASYRDSSYNEQFF
TRBJ1-1 | - | TRBV15 | CATSRVYGDTEAFF
TRBJ2-2 | - | TRBV6-2/TRBV6-3 | CASSLLEAATNTGELFF
TRBJ2-1 | - | TRBV15 | CATSRAPGARNEQFF
TRBJ2-1 | - | TRBV19 | CASSGGLPYNEQFF
TRBJ2-5 | TRBD1 | TRBV2 | CASSPGQGIYAQYF
TRBJ2-3 | - | TRBV5-1 | CASSLRDRTDTQYF
TRBJ1-1 | - | TRBV5-1 | CASSPGAGTEAFF
TRBJ2-1 | TRBD2 | TRBV28 | CASSTSAYNEQFF
TRBJ2-2 | TRBD1 | TRBV7-2 | CASSFGTGGGGELFF
TRBJ1-2 | - | TRBV4-1 | CASSQVSGFGYTF
TRBJ2-1 | TRBD2 | TRBV5-4 | CASWDLAGGHGEQFF
TRBJ1-2 | TRBD1 | TRBV18 | CASSSDREDYGYTF
TRBJ1-2 | - | TRBV27 | CASSLSEPQGNYGYTF
TRBJ1-5 | TRBD1 | TRBV4-1 | CASSQGDRVGSNQPQHF
TRBJ2-1 | TRBD2 | TRBV11-2 | CASTGTSGYNEQFF
TRBJ2-7 | - | TRBV6-2/TRBV6-3 | CASSYFSGSSYEQYF
TRBJ1-6 | TRBD1 | TRBV6-1 | CASSDRGRGYNSPLHF
TRBJ2-5 | TRBD2 | TRBV9 | CASSGGTSGSRQETQYF
TRBJ1-3 | - | TRBV6-5 | CASSYGWGSSGNTIYF
TRBJ1-2 | - | TRBV19 | CASSIDRANYGYTF
TRBJ2-2 | - | TRBV19 | CASGLEVGTGELFF
TRBJ1-2 | - | TRBV6-5 | CASSYKTSYGYTF
TRBJ1-6 | - | TRBV18 | CASSPGVNALHF
TRBJ2-7 | - | TRBV2 | CASTSSPHRLYEQYF
TRBJ2-7 | - | TRBV7-5 | CARLKRNTAYEQYF
TRBJ2-7 | - | TRBV7-9 | CASSRGSYEQYF
TRBJ1-2 | - | TRBV3-1/TRBV3-2 | CASSLGPNYGYTF
TRBJ2-2 | - | TRBV18 | CASSRNTGELFF
TRBJ2-1 | TRBD1 | TRBV5-1 | CASSPGTGYNEQFF
TRBJ2-4 | - | TRBV13 | CASSLRDAKNIQYF